Presented here are 10 T cell receptor beta chains from one specimen sequenced in a study of early T cells in non-severe SARS-CoV-2 infection. Via MiXCR, TCRdb re-called the 5' RACE reads, giving one row per CDR3 protein. The sample includes roughly 52,000 distinct CDR3 sequences, 7% to 9% of them seen just once. Sequencing input: whole blood. These TCRs come from an adult who was a healthcare worker with PCR-confirmed SARS-CoV-2 infection or an uninfected control (not recorded which).

J is TRBJ2-4 and V is TRBV12-3 or TRBV12-4; D is uncertain. The CDR3 loop spans 12 amino acids. Trimming removed 2 bases at V and 6 bases at J, with 5 bases between. The CDR3 bases are TGTGCCAGCAGTTTACCCTTAAACATTCAGTACTTC. Protein product: CASSLPLNIQYF.

This clonotype was observed a few times. This chain uses TRBV24-1 with TRBJ2-3; 12 bases line up with TRBD2. V gave up 5 bases and J gave up 2 bases; unmatched junction bases: 10. The CDR3 extends over 18 amino acids. CDR1 is KGHDR and CDR2 is SFDVKD in the germline V gene. In nucleotides, the CDR3 is TGTGCCACCAGTGCGTCCCCCACTAGCGGGAGGTTCACAGATACGCAGTATTTT. Residues: CATSASPTSGRFTDTQYF.

The chain has TRBV16 and TRBJ1-1; tentative D call: TRBD1 (6 bases). This CDR3 is built from 14 residues. The germline V and J ends were trimmed by 1 base and 6 bases, with 12 bases remaining between them. CDR1 and CDR2 (germline): KGHSY, FQNENV. The CDR3 DNA reads TGTGCCAGCAGCCAATTGTTAGGGGGAGCTGAAGCTTTCTTT. Encoded protein: CASSQLLGGAEAFF.

This clonotype showed up just a few times. The chain has TRBV4-2 and TRBJ2-4; the D gene is possibly TRBD1 (7 bases). Germline CDR1 LGHNA, CDR2 YNFKEQ. V lost 1 base and J 6 bases, leaving 10 bases between the germline ends. This CDR3 region has 14 residues. CDR3 bases: TGTGCCAGCAGCCAAGGACAGGGAGGAAACATTCAGTACTTC. Translation: CASSQGQGGNIQYF.

This clonotype showed up many times. The J gene is TRBJ2-5, the V gene TRBV5-1, with TRBD1 matching 11 bases. The CDR3 is 16 residues long. The germline V gene encodes CDR1 SGHRS and CDR2 YFSETQ. V shed 4 bases, J shed 2 bases, and the junction held 7 bases outside the gene matches. The chain's CDR3 is CASSLRDRGWQETQYF. Here the CDR3 DNA reads TGCGCCAGCAGCCTTCGGGACAGGGGGTGGCAAGAGACCCAGTACTTC.

This clonotype was counted a few times. The chain employs TRBV6-6 and TRBJ1-5; a weak D match, TRBD1 (5 bases). Germline V gene sequence: CDR1 MNHNY, CDR2 SVGAGI (reference sequence). V lost 6 bases, J lost 2 bases, and 8 bases lay in between. This CDR3 is 13 amino acids long. CDR3 amino acids: CASRAGGNQPQHF. In DNA, the CDR3 is TGTGCCAGCAGGGCGGGGGGCAATCAGCCCCAGCATTTT.

The gene calls are TRBV7-2 and TRBJ2-3, with 10 bases fitting TRBD2. Germline CDR1 SGHTA, CDR2 FQGNSA. This CDR3 is 17 amino acids long. After removal of 1 base from V and 6 bases from J, the junction contained 10 bases not matched to a gene. This CDR3 reads CASSLEVLAGGADTQYF. In DNA, the CDR3 is TGTGCCAGCAGCTTAGAAGTGTTAGCGGGAGGTGCGGATACGCAGTATTTT. Using reference TRBV7-2 and TRBJ2-3 for the parts outside the CDR3, the full variable domain is GAGVSQSPSNKVTEKGKDVELRCDPISGHTALYWYRQSLGQGLEFLIYFQGNSAPDKSGLPSDRFSAERTGGSVSTLTIQRTQQEDSAVYLCASSLEVLAGGADTQYFGPGTRLTVL.

This clonotype was counted at least ten times. The V gene is TRBV4-2, the J gene TRBJ2-5; a possible D gene is TRBD2 (6 bases). Trimming cost V 0 bases and J 3 bases, with 20 bases left between them. This CDR3 has 18 residues. Per germline, CDR1 LGHNA and CDR2 YNFKEQ. For the CDR3, the DNA is TGTGCCAGCAGCCAAGAATTTCTGCCCGGGAGTCTAGAAGAGACCCAGTACTTC. This encodes CASSQEFLPGSLEETQYF.

The chain couples TRBV20-1 to TRBJ1-1; D uncertain. Germline CDR1 DFQATT, CDR2 SNEGSKA (reference sequence). V gave up 0 bases and J gave up 4 bases, with 15 bases separating them. This CDR3 comprises 15 residues. The CDR3, as DNA: TGCAGTGCTAGAGATCATGTGAACTTGGGCACTGAAGCTTTCTTT. It encodes CSARDHVNLGTEAFF.

J is TRBJ2-7 and V is TRBV9; D uncertain. This CDR3 comprises 16 residues. Per germline, CDR1 SGDLS and CDR2 YYNGEE. Trimming stripped 4 bases from V and 5 bases from J, with 22 bases between. In nucleotides, the CDR3 is TGTGCCAGCAGCCCCCCGGTCGACAAATCCGTTCACGAGCAGTACTTC. Amino acid sequence: CASSPPVDKSVHEQYF.